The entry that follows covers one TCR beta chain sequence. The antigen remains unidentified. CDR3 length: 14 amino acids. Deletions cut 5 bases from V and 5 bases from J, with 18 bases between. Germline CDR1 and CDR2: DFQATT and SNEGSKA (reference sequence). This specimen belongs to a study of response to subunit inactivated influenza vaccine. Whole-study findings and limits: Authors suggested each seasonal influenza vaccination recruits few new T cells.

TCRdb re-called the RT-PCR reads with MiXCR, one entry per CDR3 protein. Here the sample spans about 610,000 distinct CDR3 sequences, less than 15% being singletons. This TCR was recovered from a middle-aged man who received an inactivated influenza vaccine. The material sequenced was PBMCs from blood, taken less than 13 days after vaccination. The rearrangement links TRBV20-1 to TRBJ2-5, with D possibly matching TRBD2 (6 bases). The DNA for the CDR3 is TGCAGTGCTTTAGCGGTAGGGCCGGGTGAGACCCAGTACTTC. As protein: CSALAVGPGETQYF.